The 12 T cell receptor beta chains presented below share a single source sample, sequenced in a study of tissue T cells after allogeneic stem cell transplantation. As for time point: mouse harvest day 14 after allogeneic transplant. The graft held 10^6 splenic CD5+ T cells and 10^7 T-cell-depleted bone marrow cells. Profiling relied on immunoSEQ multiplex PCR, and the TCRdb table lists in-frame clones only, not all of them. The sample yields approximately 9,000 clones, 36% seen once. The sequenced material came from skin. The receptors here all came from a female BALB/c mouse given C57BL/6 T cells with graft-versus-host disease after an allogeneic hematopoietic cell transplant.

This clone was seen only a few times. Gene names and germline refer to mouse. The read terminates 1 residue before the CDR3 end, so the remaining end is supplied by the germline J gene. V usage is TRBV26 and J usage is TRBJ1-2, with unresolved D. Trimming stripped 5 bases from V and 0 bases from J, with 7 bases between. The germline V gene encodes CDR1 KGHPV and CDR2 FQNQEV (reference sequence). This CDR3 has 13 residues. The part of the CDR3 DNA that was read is TGTGCCAGCAGTTACAGTGCAAACTCCGACTACACC. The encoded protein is CASSYSANSDYT. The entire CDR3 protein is CASSYSANSDYTF.

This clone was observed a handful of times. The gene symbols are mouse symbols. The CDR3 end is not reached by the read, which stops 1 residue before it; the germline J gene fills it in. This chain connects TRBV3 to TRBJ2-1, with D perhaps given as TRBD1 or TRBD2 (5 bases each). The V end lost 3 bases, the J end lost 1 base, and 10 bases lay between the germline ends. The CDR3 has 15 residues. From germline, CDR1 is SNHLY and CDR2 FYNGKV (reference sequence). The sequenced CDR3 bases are TGTGCCAGCAGCTTCAGGCGGGGGAACTATGCTGAGCAGTTC. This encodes CASSFRRGNYAEQF. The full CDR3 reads CASSFRRGNYAEQFF.

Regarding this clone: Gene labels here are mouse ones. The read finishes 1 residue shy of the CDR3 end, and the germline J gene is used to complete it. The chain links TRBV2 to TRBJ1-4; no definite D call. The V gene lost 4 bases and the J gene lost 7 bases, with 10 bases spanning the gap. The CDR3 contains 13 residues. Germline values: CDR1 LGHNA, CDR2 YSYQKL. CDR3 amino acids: CASSPGQVERLFF. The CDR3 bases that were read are TGTGCCAGCAGCCCTGGGCAGGTCGAAAGATTATTT.

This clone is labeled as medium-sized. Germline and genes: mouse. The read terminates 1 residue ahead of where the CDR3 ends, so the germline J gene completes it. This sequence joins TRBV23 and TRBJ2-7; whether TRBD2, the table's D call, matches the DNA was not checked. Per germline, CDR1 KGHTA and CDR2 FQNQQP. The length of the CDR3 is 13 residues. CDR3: CSSRGLGGREQYF. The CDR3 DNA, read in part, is TGCTCCAGCAGGGGACTGGGGGGGCGAGAACAGTAC.

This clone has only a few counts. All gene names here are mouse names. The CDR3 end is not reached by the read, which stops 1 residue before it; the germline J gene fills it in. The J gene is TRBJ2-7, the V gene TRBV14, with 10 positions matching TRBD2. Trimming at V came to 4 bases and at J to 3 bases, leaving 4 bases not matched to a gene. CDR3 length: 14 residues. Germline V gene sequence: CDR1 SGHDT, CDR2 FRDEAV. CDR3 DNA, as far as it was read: TGTGCCAGCAGTCGGGACTGGGGCCTCTATGAACAGTAC. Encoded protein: CASSRDWGLYEQY. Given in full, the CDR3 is CASSRDWGLYEQYF.

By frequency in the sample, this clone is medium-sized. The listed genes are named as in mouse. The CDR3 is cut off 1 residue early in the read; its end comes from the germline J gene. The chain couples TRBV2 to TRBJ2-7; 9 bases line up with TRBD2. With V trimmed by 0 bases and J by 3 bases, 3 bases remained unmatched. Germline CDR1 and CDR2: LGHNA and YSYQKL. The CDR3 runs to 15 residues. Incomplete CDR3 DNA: TGTGCCAGCAGCCAAGATCCTGGGGGGGACTATGAACAGTAC. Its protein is CASSQDPGGDYEQY. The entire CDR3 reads CASSQDPGGDYEQYF.

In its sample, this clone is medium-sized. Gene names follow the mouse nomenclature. Partial CDR3 DNA: TGTGCCAGCAGTTTACAGGGGGCCTCCGACTACACC. Translation gives CASSLQGASDYT. The whole CDR3 sequence is CASSLQGASDYTF. V gene TRBV26 combines with J gene TRBJ1-2, with 9 nucleotides matching TRBD1. The sequence runs out 1 residue before the end of the CDR3; the remainder is reconstructed from the germline J gene. With V trimmed by 5 bases and J by 4 bases, 2 bases remained unmatched. Germline V gene data show CDR1 as KGHPV and CDR2 as FQNQEV (reference sequence). This CDR3 spans 13 amino acids.

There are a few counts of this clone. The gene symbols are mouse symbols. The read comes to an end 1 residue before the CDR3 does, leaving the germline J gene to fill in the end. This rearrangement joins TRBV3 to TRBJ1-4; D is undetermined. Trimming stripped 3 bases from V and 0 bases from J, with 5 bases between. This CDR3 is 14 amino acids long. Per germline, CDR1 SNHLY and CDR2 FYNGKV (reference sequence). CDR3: CASSFSISNERLFF. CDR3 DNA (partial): TGTGCCAGCAGCTTCAGTATTTCCAACGAAAGATTATTT.

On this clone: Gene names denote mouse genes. The CDR3 bases that were read are TGTGCCAGCAGTCTGTATGGCAGAAACACAGAAGTCTTC. Its translation: CASSLYGRNTEVF. The full CDR3 reads CASSLYGRNTEVFF. V gene TRBV26 combines with J gene TRBJ1-1; D is undetermined. The read finishes 1 residue shy of the CDR3 end, and the germline J gene is used to complete it. This CDR3 is 14 amino acids long. Germline lookup yields CDR1 KGHPV and CDR2 FQNQEV (reference sequence). Trimming cost V 1 base and J 1 base, with 7 bases left between them.

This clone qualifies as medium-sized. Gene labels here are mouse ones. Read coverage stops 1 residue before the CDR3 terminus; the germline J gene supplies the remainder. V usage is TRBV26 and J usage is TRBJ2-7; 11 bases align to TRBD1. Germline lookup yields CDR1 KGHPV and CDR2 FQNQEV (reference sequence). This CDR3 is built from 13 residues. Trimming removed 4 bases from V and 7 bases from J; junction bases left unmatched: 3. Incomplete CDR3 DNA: TGTGCCAGCAGTCCGGACAGGGGGCAAGAACAGTAC. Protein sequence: CASSPDRGQEQY. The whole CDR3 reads CASSPDRGQEQYF.

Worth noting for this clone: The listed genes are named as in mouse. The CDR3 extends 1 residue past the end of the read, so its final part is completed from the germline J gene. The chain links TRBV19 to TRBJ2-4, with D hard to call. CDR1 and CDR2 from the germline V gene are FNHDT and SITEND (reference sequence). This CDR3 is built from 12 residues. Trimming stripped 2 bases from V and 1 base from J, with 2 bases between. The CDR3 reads CASSMGQNTLYF. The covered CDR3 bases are TGTGCCAGCAGTATGGGTCAAAACACCTTGTAC.

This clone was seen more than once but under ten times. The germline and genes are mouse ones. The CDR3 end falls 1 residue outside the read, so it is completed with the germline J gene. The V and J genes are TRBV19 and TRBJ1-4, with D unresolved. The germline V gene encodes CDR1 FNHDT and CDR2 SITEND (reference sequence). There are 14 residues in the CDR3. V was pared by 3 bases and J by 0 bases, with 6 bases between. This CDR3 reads CASSNQISNERLFF. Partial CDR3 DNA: TGTGCCAGCAGTAATCAGATTTCCAACGAAAGATTATTT.